This T cell receptor (beta chain) was sequenced for a study of blood T cell repertoires in COVID-19. About the research overall: PBMCs, B-cell-depleted T cells, or T cells provided the cDNA or gDNA that made up the material.

Using immunoSEQ multiplex PCR, the repertoire was profiled, and TCRdb retains in-frame clones only, with some absent. Of some 40,000 clones in the sample, around nine tenths were seen once. The specimen was peripheral blood. This sequence originates from a human donor in a cohort sampled during active COVID-19.

The chain's CDR3 is CASTERGAHNEQFF. The CDR3 nucleotides read TGTGCCAGCACTGAGCGGGGGGCACACAATGAGCAGTTCTTC. The chain employs TRBV2 and TRBJ2-1; 9 bases are shared with TRBD2. Germline V lookup: CDR1 SNHLY, CDR2 FYNNEI. With V trimmed by 7 bases and J by 5 bases, 6 bases remained unmatched. There are 14 residues in the CDR3.